This T cell receptor (beta chain) was captured in a study of immune cell composition in non-small cell lung cancer. Assay: immunoSEQ multiplex PCR; the TCRdb copy retains only in-frame clones and omits some. Of around 10,000 clones in the sample, around two thirds were seen once. Overall study findings and caveats: Lung adenocarcinomas had lower top 10 clone scores and clonality than squamous tumours.

This CDR3 is 13 amino acids long. The V gene's germline CDR1 is KGHSH and CDR2 LQKENI. The germline V and J ends were trimmed by 3 bases and 8 bases, with 10 bases remaining between them. This clone appeared once. The antigen remains undetermined. The clonotype comes from a human donor with non-small cell lung cancer. Sequenced material: lung tumor tissue. J is TRBJ2-2 and V is TRBV18, with D maybe TRBD2 (5 bases). In nucleotides, the CDR3 is TGTGCCAGCTCACCCTTAGCGTTGGGGGAGCTGTTTTTT. It encodes CASSPLALGELFF.